This T cell receptor beta chain comes out of a study of blood T cell repertoires in COVID-19. The overall study: Samples came from the United States, Italy and Spain, spanning acute and convalescent COVID-19.

This clone has a single count. Libraries were prepared by immunoSEQ multiplex PCR; TCRdb keeps only in-frame clonotypes and omits some of them. The data hold approximately 350,000 clones, with about nine tenths observed a single time. The sequenced sample was peripheral blood. The clonotype originates from a woman aged 50 to 60 with COVID-19, enrolled during active disease.

The CDR3, as DNA: TGTGCCAGCGGGAAAACAGGGACTAACTATGGCTACACCTTC. It encodes CASGKTGTNYGYTF. This chain joins TRBV6-5 and TRBJ1-2, with D tentatively TRBD1 (6 bases). The V end lost 8 bases, the J end lost 0 bases, and 13 bases lay between the germline ends. Germline assignment: CDR1 MNHEY and CDR2 SVGAGI. This CDR3 has 14 amino acids.